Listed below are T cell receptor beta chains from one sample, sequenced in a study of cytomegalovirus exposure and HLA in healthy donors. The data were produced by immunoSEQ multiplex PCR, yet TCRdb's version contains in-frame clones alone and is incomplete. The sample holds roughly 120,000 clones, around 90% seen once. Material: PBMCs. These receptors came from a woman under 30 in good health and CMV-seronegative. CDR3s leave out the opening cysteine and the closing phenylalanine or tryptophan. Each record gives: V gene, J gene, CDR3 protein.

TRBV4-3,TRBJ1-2,ASSRLERPDYGYT
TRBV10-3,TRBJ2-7,AIKTGGYEQY
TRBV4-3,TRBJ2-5,ASSQDTLARQETQY
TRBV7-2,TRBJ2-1,ASSQGGLRDGTNEQF
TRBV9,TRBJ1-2,ASSGPRTGGGYT
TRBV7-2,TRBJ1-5,ASSLGQGYSNQPQH
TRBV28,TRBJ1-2,ASSPTTGGNYGYT
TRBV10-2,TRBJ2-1,ASSGLAGGHEQF
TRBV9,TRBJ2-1,ASSVGLGQTYNEQF
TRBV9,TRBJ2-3,ASSEGGLAPDTQY
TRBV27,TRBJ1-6,ASSPLRDNSPLH
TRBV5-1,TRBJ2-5,ASSLAPLRETQY
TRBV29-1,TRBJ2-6,SVRDSTLGANVLT
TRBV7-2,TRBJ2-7,ASSEQGYEQY
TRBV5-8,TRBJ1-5,ASSPRGGRGQPQH
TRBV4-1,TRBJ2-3,ASKEGLVTDTQY
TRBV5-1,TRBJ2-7,ASSLPAGRSGGEQY
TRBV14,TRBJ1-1,ASSQQGLNTEAF
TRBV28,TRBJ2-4,ASSSPERTPAAKNIQY
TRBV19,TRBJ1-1,ASSISPRVTEAF
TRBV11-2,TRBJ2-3,ASRRAGSSDTQY
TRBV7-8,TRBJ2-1,ASSPSRGLAGYRYNEQF
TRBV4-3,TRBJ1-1,ASSQGLSGNTEAF
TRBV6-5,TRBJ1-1,ASSYKRNRYTEAF
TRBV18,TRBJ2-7,ASSFRDRGLPYEQY
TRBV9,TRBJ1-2,ASSTRTGSNYGYT
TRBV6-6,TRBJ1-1,ASSIKQGASEAF
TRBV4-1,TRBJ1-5,ASSQQGKQPQH
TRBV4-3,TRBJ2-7,ASSQAPQGPGYEQY
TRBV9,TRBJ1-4,ASSVGFGVSGGNEKLF
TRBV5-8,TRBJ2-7,ASRRTGGTYEQY
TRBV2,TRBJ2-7,ASSAGTGHSEQY
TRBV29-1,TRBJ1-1,SVVGGEVTEAF
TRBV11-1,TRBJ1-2,ASSLHESPDRGSYGYT
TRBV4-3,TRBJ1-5,ASSQDRGQPQH
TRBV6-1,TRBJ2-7,ASSETDGEGHYEQY
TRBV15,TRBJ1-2,ATSSPDGYT
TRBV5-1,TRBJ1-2,ASSFPGAGAPEGYT
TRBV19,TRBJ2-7,ASSYLAGGSYEQY
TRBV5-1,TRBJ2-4,ASSLVLDRANIQY
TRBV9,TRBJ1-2,ASSVEGTGVYGYT
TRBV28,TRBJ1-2,ASSLGSPGGSYGYT